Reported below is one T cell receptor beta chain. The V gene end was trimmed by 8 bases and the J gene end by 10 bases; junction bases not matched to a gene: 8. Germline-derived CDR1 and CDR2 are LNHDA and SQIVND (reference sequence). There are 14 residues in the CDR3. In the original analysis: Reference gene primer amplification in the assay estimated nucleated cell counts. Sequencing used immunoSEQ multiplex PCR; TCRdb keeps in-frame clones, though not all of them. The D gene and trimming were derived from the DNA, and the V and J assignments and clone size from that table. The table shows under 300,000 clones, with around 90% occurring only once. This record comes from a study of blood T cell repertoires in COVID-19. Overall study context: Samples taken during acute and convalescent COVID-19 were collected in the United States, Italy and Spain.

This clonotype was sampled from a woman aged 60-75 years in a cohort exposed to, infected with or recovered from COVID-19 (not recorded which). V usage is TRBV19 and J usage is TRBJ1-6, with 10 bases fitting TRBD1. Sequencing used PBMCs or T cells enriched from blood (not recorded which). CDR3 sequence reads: CASGRQGAYSPLHF. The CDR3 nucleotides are TGTGCCAGTGGCCGACAGGGGGCTTACTCACCCCTCCACTTT.